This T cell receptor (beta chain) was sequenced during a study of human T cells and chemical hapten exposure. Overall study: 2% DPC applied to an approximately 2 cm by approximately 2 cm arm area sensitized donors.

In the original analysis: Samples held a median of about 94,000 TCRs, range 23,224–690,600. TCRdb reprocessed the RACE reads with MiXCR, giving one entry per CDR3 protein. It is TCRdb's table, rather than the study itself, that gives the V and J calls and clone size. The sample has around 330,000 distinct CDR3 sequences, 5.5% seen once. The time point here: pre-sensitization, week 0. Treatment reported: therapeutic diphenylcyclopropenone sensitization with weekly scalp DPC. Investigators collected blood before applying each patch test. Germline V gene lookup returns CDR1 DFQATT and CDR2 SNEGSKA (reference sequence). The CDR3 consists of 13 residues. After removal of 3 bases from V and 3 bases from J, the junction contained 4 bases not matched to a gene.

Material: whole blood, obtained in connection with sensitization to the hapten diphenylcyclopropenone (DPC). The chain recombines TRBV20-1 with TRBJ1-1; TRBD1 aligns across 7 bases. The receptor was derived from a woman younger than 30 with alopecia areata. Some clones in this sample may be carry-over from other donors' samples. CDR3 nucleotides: TGCAGTGCTAGGAGACAGGGCTACACTGAAGCTTTCTTT. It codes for CSARRQGYTEAFF.